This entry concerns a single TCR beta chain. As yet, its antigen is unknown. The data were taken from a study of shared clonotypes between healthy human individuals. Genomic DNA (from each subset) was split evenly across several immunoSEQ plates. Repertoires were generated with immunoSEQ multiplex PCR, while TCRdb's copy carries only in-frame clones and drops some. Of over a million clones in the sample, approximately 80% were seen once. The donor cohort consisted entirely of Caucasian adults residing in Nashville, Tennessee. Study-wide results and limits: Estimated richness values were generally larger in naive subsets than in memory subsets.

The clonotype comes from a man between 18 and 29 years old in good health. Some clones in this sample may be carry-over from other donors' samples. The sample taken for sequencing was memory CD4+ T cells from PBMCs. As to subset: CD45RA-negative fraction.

CDR3 DNA sequence: TGTGCCAGCAGTCCCTGGGGACAGGGGTCCGAGCAGTACTTC. This gives the protein CASSPWGQGSEQYF. The chain carries TRBV28 and TRBJ2-7; TRBD1 matches 10 bases. CDR1 is MDHEN, CDR2 SYDVKM, per germline. There are 14 residues in the CDR3. Trimming at V came to 5 bases and at J to 6 bases, leaving 7 bases not matched to a gene.